Listed below are T cell receptor beta chains from one sample, sequenced in a study of CXCR3-negative and CXCR3-positive naive CD8 T cells. From the 5' RACE reads, TCRdb lists one entry per CDR3 protein and no DNA. This repertoire comprises about 26,000 distinct CDR3 sequences; its ten largest clones make up over 2.5%. The sequenced sample was naive CXCR3- CD8+ T cells from blood. Source of these receptors: a human donor in good health. Some clones in this sample may be carry-over from other donors' samples. The CDR3 runs from the conserved cysteine through the conserved F or W. The order of the fields is J gene, CDR3 length, V gene, clone size, CDR3 protein. The size entry is marked missing in some rows and otherwise reads once, few, many or a size class.

J gene: TRBJ2-7
CDR3 length: 15
V gene: TRBV5-4
clone size: -
CDR3 protein: CASSSGTSGRMEQYF

J gene: TRBJ2-3
CDR3 length: 14
V gene: TRBV6-4
clone size: -
CDR3 protein: CASSGGGSPDTQYF

J gene: TRBJ2-2
CDR3 length: 15
V gene: TRBV9
clone size: -
CDR3 protein: CASSVEDRVLGELFF

J gene: TRBJ2-3
CDR3 length: 15
V gene: TRBV11-2
clone size: -
CDR3 protein: CASSITSGYTDTQYF

J gene: TRBJ1-5
CDR3 length: 17
V gene: TRBV4-3
clone size: -
CDR3 protein: CASSQELGQGGNQPQHF

J gene: TRBJ1-2
CDR3 length: 11
V gene: TRBV29-1
clone size: -
CDR3 protein: CSASDRDGYTF

J gene: TRBJ1-1
CDR3 length: 15
V gene: TRBV29-1
clone size: -
CDR3 protein: CSVEDKTRPPLGAFF

J gene: TRBJ2-1
CDR3 length: 11
V gene: TRBV7-9
clone size: -
CDR3 protein: CASSFYNEQFF

J gene: TRBJ2-3
CDR3 length: 13
V gene: TRBV2
clone size: -
CDR3 protein: CASRGTRTDTQYF

J gene: TRBJ2-7
CDR3 length: 16
V gene: TRBV20-1
clone size: -
CDR3 protein: CSAGSNRDRVFYEQYF

J gene: TRBJ1-6
CDR3 length: 17
V gene: TRBV4-3
clone size: medium-sized
CDR3 protein: CASSQDRVGRVDSPLHF

J gene: TRBJ1-2
CDR3 length: 15
V gene: TRBV5-1
clone size: medium-sized
CDR3 protein: CASSSSGSNIYGYTF

J gene: TRBJ1-1
CDR3 length: 12
V gene: TRBV24-1
clone size: -
CDR3 protein: CATRGIGTEAFF

J gene: TRBJ2-7
CDR3 length: 15
V gene: TRBV2
clone size: -
CDR3 protein: CASSEGANPSYEQYF

J gene: TRBJ1-1
CDR3 length: 13
V gene: TRBV19
clone size: -
CDR3 protein: CASSIWGHTEAFF

J gene: TRBJ2-7
CDR3 length: 15
V gene: TRBV29-1
clone size: -
CDR3 protein: CSVEDSAQSSDEQYF

J gene: TRBJ1-5
CDR3 length: 13
V gene: TRBV6-6
clone size: -
CDR3 protein: CASGGYSNQPQHF

J gene: TRBJ1-5
CDR3 length: 13
V gene: TRBV6-6
clone size: -
CDR3 protein: CASSPGANQPQHF

J gene: TRBJ2-5
CDR3 length: 14
V gene: TRBV11-2
clone size: -
CDR3 protein: CASSSWKDQETQYF

J gene: TRBJ1-1
CDR3 length: 13
V gene: TRBV7-3
clone size: -
CDR3 protein: CASSLRMYTEAFF

J gene: TRBJ1-1
CDR3 length: 14
V gene: TRBV7-2
clone size: -
CDR3 protein: CASSLVGRGTEAFF

J gene: TRBJ2-3
CDR3 length: 16
V gene: TRBV4-3
clone size: -
CDR3 protein: CASSQDPGQGADTQYF

J gene: TRBJ2-3
CDR3 length: 15
V gene: TRBV6-4
clone size: -
CDR3 protein: CASSETGRRADTQYF

J gene: TRBJ2-7
CDR3 length: 17
V gene: TRBV14
clone size: -
CDR3 protein: CASSQDFAGGGDDEQYF

J gene: TRBJ2-7
CDR3 length: 15
V gene: TRBV14
clone size: -
CDR3 protein: CASSLSQGKAYEQYF

J gene: TRBJ2-3
CDR3 length: 15
V gene: TRBV20-1
clone size: -
CDR3 protein: CSANSLETNTDTQYF

J gene: TRBJ2-7
CDR3 length: 14
V gene: TRBV19
clone size: -
CDR3 protein: CASSISREGDEQYF

J gene: TRBJ1-1
CDR3 length: 12
V gene: TRBV9
clone size: -
CDR3 protein: CASSVATGEAFF

J gene: TRBJ2-2
CDR3 length: 15
V gene: TRBV19
clone size: -
CDR3 protein: CASSISPANTGELFF

J gene: TRBJ2-7
CDR3 length: 15
V gene: TRBV7-9
clone size: -
CDR3 protein: CASSLAGTDGVEQYF

J gene: TRBJ1-2
CDR3 length: 16
V gene: TRBV29-1
clone size: -
CDR3 protein: CSVDGQGELANYGYTF

J gene: TRBJ2-1
CDR3 length: 14
V gene: TRBV29-1
clone size: -
CDR3 protein: CSVPLTGMYNEQFF

J gene: TRBJ2-5
CDR3 length: 14
V gene: TRBV30
clone size: -
CDR3 protein: CAWGGQGAWETQYF

J gene: TRBJ1-1
CDR3 length: 12
V gene: TRBV6-2/TRBV6-3
clone size: -
CDR3 protein: CASRGRGIEAFF

J gene: TRBJ1-2
CDR3 length: 14
V gene: TRBV7-9
clone size: -
CDR3 protein: CASSLIGQDYGYTF

J gene: TRBJ1-2
CDR3 length: 14
V gene: TRBV30
clone size: -
CDR3 protein: CAWSAQGKGYGYTF

J gene: TRBJ1-1
CDR3 length: 19
V gene: TRBV15
clone size: -
CDR3 protein: CATSRDFPASTGSNTEAFF

J gene: TRBJ1-5
CDR3 length: 15
V gene: TRBV9
clone size: -
CDR3 protein: CASSAAGTGGQPQHF

J gene: TRBJ2-5
CDR3 length: 13
V gene: TRBV7-9
clone size: -
CDR3 protein: CASSLTVQETQYF

J gene: TRBJ2-1
CDR3 length: 13
V gene: TRBV28
clone size: -
CDR3 protein: CASSNPGPSGEFF

J gene: TRBJ1-2
CDR3 length: 15
V gene: TRBV4-3
clone size: medium-sized
CDR3 protein: CASSQNTVSNYGYTF

J gene: TRBJ2-5
CDR3 length: 15
V gene: TRBV4-3
clone size: medium-sized
CDR3 protein: CASSQDAGYQETQYF

J gene: TRBJ2-7
CDR3 length: 14
V gene: TRBV6-2/TRBV6-3
clone size: -
CDR3 protein: CASSYLDRDYEQYF

J gene: TRBJ2-1
CDR3 length: 15
V gene: TRBV9
clone size: -
CDR3 protein: CASSQGLASSDEQFF